These T cell receptor beta chains were read from a single sample in a study of blood T cell repertoires in COVID-19. Profiling relied on immunoSEQ multiplex PCR, and the TCRdb table lists in-frame clones only, not all of them. The profile shows approximately 190,000 clones, about 86% of them singletons. The sample comprised peripheral blood. These receptors originate from a man aged 30-40 years with active or convalescent COVID-19. Both conserved end residues are part of each CDR3. Each record gives: V gene, J gene, clone size, CDR3 length, D gene, CDR3 DNA, CDR3 protein. D genes are given only for firm matches. For some rows the clone size is stated as once, few or many, or as a class when expanded; others skip it.

v_gene: TRBV12-3/TRBV12-4; j_gene: TRBJ1-1; abundance: .; len: 12; d_gene: .; CDR3nt: TGTGCCAGCAGTTTAGCCTTCGAGGGAGCTTTCTTT; CDR3aa: CASSLAFEGAFF
v_gene: TRBV4-2; j_gene: TRBJ1-1; abundance: .; len: 14; d_gene: .; CDR3nt: TGTGCCAGCAGCCAACAGGTACCGAACACTGAAGCTTTCTTT; CDR3aa: CASSQQVPNTEAFF
v_gene: TRBV7-2; j_gene: TRBJ2-3; abundance: once; len: 18; d_gene: TRBD2; CDR3nt: TGTGCCAGCAGCTTGGTGGGCGGACTAGCGGGGGGCACAGATACGCAGTATTTT; CDR3aa: CASSLVGGLAGGTDTQYF
v_gene: TRBV5-4; j_gene: TRBJ2-2; abundance: .; len: 17; d_gene: .; CDR3nt: TGTGCCAGCAGCACCCAGCCGGGACACCAGAACACCGGGGAGCTGTTTTTT; CDR3aa: CASSTQPGHQNTGELFF
v_gene: TRBV19; j_gene: TRBJ1-3; abundance: .; len: 16; d_gene: TRBD1; CDR3nt: TGTGCCAGTAGTACCGGGACAGGGATCTCTGGAAACACCATATATTTT; CDR3aa: CASSTGTGISGNTIYF
v_gene: TRBV6-5; j_gene: TRBJ2-2; abundance: .; len: 14; d_gene: TRBD2; CDR3nt: TGTGCCAGCAGGGGGGGACTAGGTACCGGGGAGCTGTTTTTT; CDR3aa: CASRGGLGTGELFF
v_gene: TRBV10-3; j_gene: TRBJ1-4; abundance: .; len: 14; d_gene: .; CDR3nt: TGTGCCATCAGTGGAGTTGCGGGTACCGAAAAACTGTTTTTT; CDR3aa: CAISGVAGTEKLFF
v_gene: TRBV19; j_gene: TRBJ1-6; abundance: .; len: 14; d_gene: .; CDR3nt: TGTGCCACCAGATGGAGCGGAACGAATTCGTCCCTCCACTTT; CDR3aa: CATRWSGTNSSLHF
v_gene: TRBV28; j_gene: TRBJ2-1; abundance: .; len: 15; d_gene: TRBD1; CDR3nt: TGTGCCAGCAGTCCCTGGGACAGGGGCTACAATGAGCAGTTCTTC; CDR3aa: CASSPWDRGYNEQFF
v_gene: TRBV28; j_gene: TRBJ1-3; abundance: .; len: 16; d_gene: TRBD1; CDR3nt: TGTGCCAGCGGCTTAGTTCCGAGGGGGCCTGGAAACACCATATATTTT; CDR3aa: CASGLVPRGPGNTIYF
v_gene: TRBV2; j_gene: TRBJ2-2; abundance: .; len: 14; d_gene: .; CDR3nt: TGTGCCACCCGACAGGCAGTGAACACCGGGGAGCTGTTTTTT; CDR3aa: CATRQAVNTGELFF
v_gene: TRBV12-3/TRBV12-4; j_gene: TRBJ1-1; abundance: once; len: 12; d_gene: .; CDR3nt: TGTGCCAGCAGTTTGGGGAGTACTGAAGCTTTCTTT; CDR3aa: CASSLGSTEAFF
v_gene: TRBV5-1; j_gene: TRBJ1-4; abundance: .; len: 17; d_gene: TRBD1; CDR3nt: TGCGCCAGCAGCTTAGGACAGGGATTGCTGGCTAATGAAAAACTGTTTTTT; CDR3aa: CASSLGQGLLANEKLFF
v_gene: TRBV18; j_gene: TRBJ2-1; abundance: .; len: 15; d_gene: .; CDR3nt: TGTGCCAGCTCACCAAGCAAGATCTCCTACAATGAGCAGTTCTTC; CDR3aa: CASSPSKISYNEQFF
v_gene: TRBV7-2; j_gene: TRBJ2-5; abundance: .; len: 15; d_gene: .; CDR3nt: TGTGCCAGCAGCCGTGGAGTGCGGGTTCAAGAGACCCAGTACTTC; CDR3aa: CASSRGVRVQETQYF
v_gene: TRBV6-2/TRBV6-3; j_gene: TRBJ2-6; abundance: once; len: 17; d_gene: .; CDR3nt: TGTGCCAGCAGTTACTCGGGCAGGGACACTGGGGCCAACGTCCTGACTTTC; CDR3aa: CASSYSGRDTGANVLTF
v_gene: TRBV12-5; j_gene: TRBJ2-3; abundance: .; len: 18; d_gene: .; CDR3nt: TGTGCTAGTGGTTTGGCAAGTATGGGGCCAGGGAACACAGATACGCAGTATTTT; CDR3aa: CASGLASMGPGNTDTQYF
v_gene: TRBV29-1; j_gene: TRBJ2-7; abundance: .; len: 11; d_gene: .; CDR3nt: TGCAGCGTTGAGCGGAACTACGAGCAGTACTTC; CDR3aa: CSVERNYEQYF
v_gene: TRBV6-6; j_gene: TRBJ1-1; abundance: few; len: 13; d_gene: .; CDR3nt: TGTGCCAGCAGGCCGGAGACGAACACTGAAGCTTTCTTT; CDR3aa: CASRPETNTEAFF
v_gene: TRBV5-1; j_gene: TRBJ1-3; abundance: .; len: 14; d_gene: .; CDR3nt: TGCGCCAGCAGCTTGTGGGGAGGCCCAAACACCATATATTTT; CDR3aa: CASSLWGGPNTIYF
v_gene: TRBV18; j_gene: TRBJ2-3; abundance: .; len: 16; d_gene: .; CDR3nt: TGTGCCAGCTCACCGAGGGCGGGGTCAAGCACAGATACGCAGTATTTT; CDR3aa: CASSPRAGSSTDTQYF
v_gene: TRBV25-1; j_gene: TRBJ2-1; abundance: .; len: 17; d_gene: TRBD2; CDR3nt: TGTGCCAGCAGTGATGATTTCGGGACTAGCATCGCAAGTGAGCAGTTCTTC; CDR3aa: CASSDDFGTSIASEQFF
v_gene: TRBV7-2; j_gene: TRBJ2-3; abundance: .; len: 13; d_gene: TRBD1; CDR3nt: TGTGCCAGCAGCTCACAGGGGAAAGATACGCAGTATTTT; CDR3aa: CASSSQGKDTQYF
v_gene: TRBV19; j_gene: TRBJ1-4; abundance: .; len: 15; d_gene: TRBD1; CDR3nt: TGTGCCAGTAGCATAGGAGGGGGCCGGGGTGAAAAACTGTTTTTT; CDR3aa: CASSIGGGRGEKLFF